This T cell receptor beta chain was identified during a study of persistence of HIV-infected CD4 T cells. In the study overall: Up to about 180 mL blood was drawn at multiple time points; two donors had single-time leukapheresis.

The immunoSEQ assay was version 4, run in survey mode. Genomic DNA was diluted to 10 ng/uL, up to roughly 1 ug per sample. Clones were sequenced by immunoSEQ multiplex PCR, and TCRdb holds only the in-frame ones, with some missing. The data hold about 14,000 clones, with 66% observed a single time. The CDR3 runs to 15 residues. Trimming took 7 bases from V and 2 from J, leaving 17 bases between them. Germline CDR1 and CDR2: LNHDA and SQIVND (reference sequence). Concerning this clone: The antigen is unknown.

An overlapping HIV-1 Gag peptide pool stimulated these cells at 1 ug/peptide/mL. Responding CD4+ T cells were sorted by upregulation of both CD40 ligand and CD69. Study outcomes and limitations: Degenerate expanded CDR3beta sequences were enriched among CMV- and Gag-responding cells.

This sample comprised CD4+ T cells sorted from PBMCs after roughly 19-hour stimulation, obtained from a patient who received antiretroviral therapy. The rearrangement joins TRBV19 to TRBJ1-2; D perhaps matches TRBD1 (5 bases). The clonotype was recovered from an adult man with HIV who was CMV-seropositive. The CDR3 reads CASTPRGRENYGYTF. The CDR3 nucleotides are TGTGCCAGTACCCCGAGGGGCAGAGAGAACTATGGCTACACCTTC.